These 15 T cell receptor beta chains originate from one sample sequenced in a study of blood T cell repertoires in COVID-19 (dated by TCRdb to 2020 to 2022). Libraries were constructed by the immunoSEQ multiplex PCR assay. TCRdb holds this immuneACCESS table with in-frame rearrangements only. Some clones are missing; in checked studies, unresolved V genes explain under half, and the rest has no known cause. Across this sample there are around 300,000 clones, with more than 80% seen only once. Approximately 3% of the sample is taken by the ten largest. Sample: peripheral blood. These receptors all come from a woman aged 30 to 39 with active or convalescent COVID-19.

The rearrangement uses TRBV5-1 and TRBJ2-7, with 8 bases lining up with TRBD2. The V segment lost 0 bases and the J segment 4 bases; nucleotides outside the gene matches: 6. The V gene's germline CDR1 is SGHRS and CDR2 YFSETQ. CDR3 size: 15 residues. The CDR3 here is CASSLASGGSYEQYF. The CDR3 nucleotides are TGCGCCAGCAGCTTGGCATCGGGGGGGAGTTACGAGCAGTACTTC.

The genes are TRBV27 and TRBJ1-6; TRBD1 might be the D (5 bases). From germline, CDR1 is MNHEY and CDR2 SMNVEV (reference sequence). V was trimmed by 6 bases and J by 9 bases, leaving 18 bases between them. This CDR3 has 15 amino acids. The CDR3 is CASSPGSGVGSPLHF. The DNA of the CDR3 is TGTGCCAGCAGCCCAGGCTCGGGGGTTGGTTCACCCCTCCACTTT.

The chain joins TRBV12-3 or TRBV12-4 to TRBJ2-2; D call uncertain. V lost 6 bases to trimming and J lost 7 bases, with 6 bases between them. The CDR3 sequence is 11 residues long. The CDR3 bases are TGTGCCAGCAGAGAGGACGGGGAGCTGTTTTTT. Residues: CASREDGELFF.

As regards this clone: A junction boundary mismatches the germline segment, possibly from a read error. V gene TRBV28 combines with J gene TRBJ2-7; tentatively, D is TRBD1 (7 bases). The CDR3 has 9 residues. CDR1 and CDR2 (germline): MDHEN, SYDVKM. The CDR3 sequence: CASSFQGGF. The CDR3 DNA sequence: TGTGCCAGCAGTTTCCAGGGGGGCTTC.

The chain recombines TRBV5-1 with TRBJ1-6; D is perhaps TRBD1 (5 bases). Germline CDR1 and CDR2: SGHRS and YFSETQ. The germline V and J ends were trimmed by 0 bases and 6 bases, with 10 bases remaining between them. This CDR3 is 15 amino acids long. The CDR3 reads CASSLAQGPNSPLHF. The DNA for the CDR3 is TGCGCCAGCAGCTTGGCGCAGGGCCCTAATTCACCCCTCCACTTT.

The chain links TRBV28 to TRBJ2-5, with 12 bases lining up with TRBD2. The CDR3 runs 17 residues. Germline CDR1 and CDR2: MDHEN and SYDVKM. V trimming: 5 bases; J trimming: 3 bases; junction bases outside the gene matches: 10. DNA for the CDR3: TGTGCCAGCAGTCCCCTAGCGGGGGGGCCGAAGGAAGAGACCCAGTACTTC. This sequence encodes CASSPLAGGPKEETQYF.

V is TRBV3-1 (or the pseudogene TRBV3-2) and J is TRBJ2-6, with D perhaps matching TRBD2 (5 bases). CDR1 and CDR2 from the germline V gene are LGHDT and YNNKEL (reference sequence). V was clipped by 4 bases and J by 0 bases, with 13 bases between them. CDR3 length: 17 amino acids. The CDR3 region is CASSRRTGSSGANVLTF. The CDR3 bases are TGTGCCAGCAGCCGACGGACGGGAAGCTCTGGGGCCAACGTCCTGACTTTC.

In this sample, this clone turned up a few times. J is TRBJ2-7 and V is TRBV4-3, with D perhaps matching TRBD2 (5 bases). The CDR3 contains 16 residues. Looked up from germline, CDR1 is LGHNA and CDR2 is YSLEER. The V end was cut by 0 bases, the J end by 3 bases, with 15 bases between. The chain's CDR3 is CASSQDLETTSYEQYF. For the CDR3, the DNA is TGCGCCAGCAGCCAAGACCTCGAGACTACGAGCTACGAGCAGTACTTC.

V and J are TRBV5-1 and TRBJ1-6; possible D gene TRBD1, 5 bases. Germline V gives CDR1 SGHRS, CDR2 YFSETQ. The CDR3 has 13 residues. The V gene lost 6 bases and the J gene lost 9 bases, with 13 bases spanning the gap. CDR3 sequence: CASTLSDSSPLHF. The CDR3 bases are TGCGCCAGCACTCTTAGTGACAGTTCACCCCTCCACTTT.

The rearrangement uses TRBV5-4 and TRBJ2-5; the match to TRBD2 covers 14 bases. After removal of 4 bases from V and 7 bases from J, the junction contained 9 bases not matched to a gene. Germline CDR1 and CDR2: SGHNT and YYREEE (reference sequence). CDR3 length: 16 residues. Here the CDR3 reads CASSERTSGGSGTQYF. In DNA form, the CDR3 reads TGTGCCAGCAGCGAAAGGACTAGCGGGGGGTCCGGGACCCAGTACTTC.

The V call is TRBV9, the J call TRBJ2-3, with D maybe TRBD1 (5 bases). The CDR3 has 16 residues. Between the trimmed V and J ends, which lost 3 bases and 2 bases, there was a span of 16 bases. CDR1 and CDR2 (germline): SGDLS, YYNGEE. CDR3 sequence reads: CASSAPLDSDTDTQYF. For the CDR3, the DNA is TGTGCCAGCAGCGCCCCCTTAGACAGCGACACAGATACGCAGTATTTT.

This sequence joins TRBV7-2 and TRBJ2-3; 7 positions agree with TRBD2. V gave up 5 bases and J gave up 8 bases; unmatched junction bases: 4. Germline CDR1 SGHTA, CDR2 FQGNSA. The CDR3 consists of 12 residues. The CDR3 loop is CASSPGEGTQYF. The CDR3 nucleotides read TGTGCCAGCAGCCCCGGGGAGGGTACGCAGTATTTT. Together with reference TRBV7-2 and TRBJ2-3, the CDR3 gives the full variable domain: GAGVSQSPSNKVTEKGKDVELRCDPISGHTALYWYRQSLGQGLEFLIYFQGNSAPDKSGLPSDRFSAERTGGSVSTLTIQRTQQEDSAVYLCASSPGEGTQYFGPGTRLTVL.

The chain joins TRBV27 to TRBJ1-4; TRBD1 agrees at 8 bases. The CDR3 is made up of 16 amino acids. CDR1 and CDR2 from the germline V gene are MNHEY and SMNVEV (reference sequence). V was pared by 8 bases and J by 7 bases, with 15 bases of the junction left unmatched. For the CDR3, the DNA is TGTGCCAGCGGCCCTTTCTATGCAGGGGGCGGTGAAAAACTGTTTTTT. It encodes CASGPFYAGGGEKLFF.

The V call is TRBV20-1, the J call TRBJ1-5; the match to TRBD1 covers 7 bases. The CDR3 has 14 amino acids. The V and J ends lost 3 bases and 2 bases, in that order; junction bases with no gene match: 4. CDR1 and CDR2 (germline): DFQATT, SNEGSKA (reference sequence). CDR3 in DNA: TGCAGTGCTAGTGCCGGACAGGGCAATCAGCCCCAGCATTTT. Protein: CSASAGQGNQPQHF.

The J gene is TRBJ2-2, the V gene TRBV2; TRBD1 matches at 10 bases. Germline lookup yields CDR1 SNHLY and CDR2 FYNNEI. This CDR3 contains 14 residues. J gave up 5 bases and V 7 bases, and 4 bases lay outside the gene matches. The CDR3 protein is CASKGDRGTGELFF. The CDR3 bases are TGTGCCAGCAAGGGGGACAGGGGAACCGGGGAGCTGTTTTTT.